This T cell receptor (beta chain) was identified during a study of blood T cell repertoires in COVID-19. In the source study's methods: Amplification of reference gene primers was used by the study to estimate nucleated cell counts. TCRdb's copy holds only in-frame clones and misses some; the assay was immunoSEQ multiplex PCR. That table gives V, J and clone size, and the DNA gave D and trimming. The sample lists around 230,000 clones, roughly 86% seen once, with approximately 4.3% in the top ten. V dropped 4 bases and J dropped 4; count of bases not matched to a gene: 2. The CDR3 sequence is 13 residues long. CDR1 is SEHNR and CDR2 is FQNEAQ in the germline V gene (reference sequence). Participants had their cohort set by participant-reported clinical history. Points on this clone: Other DNA sequences in this sample translate to the same CDR3.

This receptor was obtained from a woman aged 25 to 39 with acute COVID-19. What was sequenced was PBMCs or T cells enriched from blood (not recorded which). The chain is built from TRBV7-9 and TRBJ1-1; 8 positions match TRBD1. CDR3 region: CASSSGQGTEAFF. CDR3 DNA: TGTGCCAGCAGCTCCGGACAGGGCACTGAAGCTTTCTTT.